This TCR beta chain was identified in a study of regulatory T cells in long-lasting Graves disease. Study-wide results and caveats: Persistent cases favored TRBV28, TRBJ1-2 and TRBJ2-5.

TCR beta libraries were built with iRepertoire HTBI primers and Arm-PCR of CDR3 regions. TCRdb re-called the multiplex PCR reads through MiXCR, storing one row per CDR3 protein. The data contain 400,000 to 550,000 distinct CDR3 sequences, 15% of them singletons. Time point defined: newly diagnosed GD, antithyroid drugs for less than 3 months. There was RNA extracted from PBMCs, and the TCR library was made from it. This clonotype has a count of ten or more. Its matching antigen is unknown. V trimming: 1 base; J trimming: 2 bases; junction bases outside the gene matches: 7. The germline V gene has CDR1 SGHKS and CDR2 YYEKEE (reference sequence). CDR3 length: 16 amino acids. The same data also went into a second study, on T cells in Graves' hyperthyroidism and ophthalmopathy. That report notes: Most expanded thyroid clonotypes above 0.001 also appeared in blood. Ophthalmopathy, which appeared later, was predicted by the model a median approximately 6.7 months before onset.

The specimen was peripheral blood mononuclear cells (PBMCs), collected at new diagnosis, from a patient treated with antithyroid drugs. The rearrangement links TRBV5-5 to TRBJ1-2; 8 positions match TRBD1. This clonotype was sampled from a woman aged 25 to 45 with Graves disease. CDR3 DNA: TGTGCCAGCAGCTTGATCCAGGGGGCCGTCAACTATGGCTACACCTTC. It encodes CASSLIQGAVNYGYTF. The complete variable domain, with remaining parts taken from reference TRBV5-5 and TRBJ1-2, reads DAGVTQSPTHLIKTRGQQVTLRCSPISGHKSVSWYQQVLGQGPQFIFQYYEKEERGRGNFPDRFSARQFPNYSSELNVNALLLGDSALYLCASSLIQGAVNYGYTFGSGTRLTVV.